What follows is one T cell receptor beta chain and its context. Its antigen is not known. Other DNA variants within this sample encode the same CDR3. The sample comes from a study of beta chain features in type 1 diabetes. Study-wide background: In all, some 100,000,000 sorted cells from all samples were analyzed. Study-wide points: Among type 1 diabetes patients, VDJ junctions had fewer insertions and more deletions. Across patients, naive, central memory and Treg TCRB repertoires exhibited apparently greater similarity than was observed across healthy donors. Moderate yet significant TCRB CDR3 shortening was seen in Type 1 diabetes patients in all four CD4+ subsets.

Expressed TCRB transcripts got sequenced, as all isolated RNA was reverse transcribed. Produced via immunoSEQ multiplex PCR; TCRdb's table is partial and in-frame only. Counted here are approximately 330,000 clones, 11% occurring once; the ten biggest clones make up 0.015%. The germline gives CDR1 MDHEN, CDR2 SYDVKM. V lost 4 bases to trimming and J lost 3 bases, with 4 bases between them. CDR3 size: 11 residues. Sequenced input: naive CD4+ T cells from blood. The chain links TRBV28 to TRBJ2-7; D not resolved. The receptor comes from a woman in her twenties or thirties in good health. CDR3 nucleotide sequence: TGTGCCAGCAGTTCCTACTACGAGCAGTACTTC. Its protein product is CASSSYYEQYF.